This paragraph reports one T cell receptor (beta chain). This entry is derived from a study of neoadjuvant anti-PD-1 for oral cavity cancer. Two replicates per tumor sample, mostly from 4.8 ug of genomic DNA. Here immunoSEQ multiplex PCR was the method, and the copy in TCRdb shows in-frame clones only, minus some. The sample lists under 10,000 clones, approximately 61% occurring once. CDR1 is SGDLS, CDR2 YYNGEE, per germline. Trimming left V 4 bases short and J 0 bases short, with 10 bases between. The CDR3 extends over 14 amino acids. This sequence originates from a person aged 35-79 years with oral cavity squamous cell carcinoma. The chain couples TRBV9 to TRBJ1-1; D is uncertain. Sample: tumor tissue, taken before nivolumab (anti-PD-1) treatment. DNA of the CDR3: TGTGCCAGCAGCCTTTGGGCCATGAACACTGAAGCTTTCTTT. This encodes CASSLWAMNTEAFF.